The text below deals with one T cell receptor beta chain. This specimen comes from a study of technical replicates of blood from a handful of donors. The repertoire was sequenced with immunoSEQ multiplex PCR; TCRdb's copy has only in-frame clones and lacks some. This sample carries some 70,000 clones, about 91% of them seen once, and the ten largest clones take 0.3% to 0.4%. Trimming pared 0 bases from V and 0 bases from J, leaving 9 bases between. CDR1 LGHNA and CDR2 YNFKEQ come from the germline V gene. This CDR3 has 16 residues. The clonotype comes from a human donor in good health. The sequencing input was T cells isolated from PBMCs. This sequence joins TRBV4-2 and TRBJ2-1; tentative D call: TRBD2 (6 bases). CDR3 in amino acids: CASSQDYGSSYNEQFF. CDR3 nucleotides: TGTGCCAGCAGCCAAGATTACGGGAGCTCCTACAATGAGCAGTTCTTC.